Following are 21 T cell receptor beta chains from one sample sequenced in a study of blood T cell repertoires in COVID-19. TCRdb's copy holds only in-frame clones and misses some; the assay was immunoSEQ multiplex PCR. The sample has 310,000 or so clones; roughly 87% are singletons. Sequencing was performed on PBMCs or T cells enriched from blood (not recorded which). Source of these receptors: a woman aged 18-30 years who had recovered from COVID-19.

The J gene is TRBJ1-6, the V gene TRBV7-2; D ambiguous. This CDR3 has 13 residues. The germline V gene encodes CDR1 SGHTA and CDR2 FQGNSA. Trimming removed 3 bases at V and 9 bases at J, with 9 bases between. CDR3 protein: CASSFSGPSPLHF. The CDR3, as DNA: TGTGCCAGCAGCTTCAGTGGGCCTTCACCCCTCCACTTT.

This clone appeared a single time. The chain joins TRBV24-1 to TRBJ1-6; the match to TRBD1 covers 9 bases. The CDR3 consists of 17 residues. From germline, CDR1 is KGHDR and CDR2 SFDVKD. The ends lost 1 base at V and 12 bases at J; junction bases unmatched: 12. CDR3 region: CATSDFKRDRASGPLHF. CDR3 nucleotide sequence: TGTGCCACCAGTGATTTTAAGCGGGACAGGGCATCGGGACCCCTCCACTTT.

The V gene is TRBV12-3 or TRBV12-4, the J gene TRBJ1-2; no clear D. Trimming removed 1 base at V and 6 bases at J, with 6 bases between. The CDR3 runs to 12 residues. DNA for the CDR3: TGTGCCAGCAGTTTAGGTCCGGATGGCTACACCTTC. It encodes CASSLGPDGYTF.

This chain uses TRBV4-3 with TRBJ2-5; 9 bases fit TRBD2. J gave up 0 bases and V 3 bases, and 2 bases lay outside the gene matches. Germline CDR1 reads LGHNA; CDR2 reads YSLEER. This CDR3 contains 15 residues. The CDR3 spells CASSQRLADQETQYF. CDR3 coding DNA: TGCGCCAGCAGCCAGCGACTAGCGGACCAAGAGACCCAGTACTTC.

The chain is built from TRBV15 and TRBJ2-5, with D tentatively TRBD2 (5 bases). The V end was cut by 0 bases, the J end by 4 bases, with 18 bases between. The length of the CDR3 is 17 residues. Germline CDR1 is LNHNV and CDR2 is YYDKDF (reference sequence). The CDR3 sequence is CATSREKQRPSRETQYF. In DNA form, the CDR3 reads TGTGCCACCAGCAGAGAAAAACAGCGGCCCTCCCGAGAGACCCAGTACTTC.

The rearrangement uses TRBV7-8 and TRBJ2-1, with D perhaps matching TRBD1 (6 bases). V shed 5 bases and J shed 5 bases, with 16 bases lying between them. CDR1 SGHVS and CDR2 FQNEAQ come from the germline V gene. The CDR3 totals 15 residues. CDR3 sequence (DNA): TGTGCCAGCAGCCCCGGGACACCCCAGGACAATGAGCAGTTCTTC. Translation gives CASSPGTPQDNEQFF.

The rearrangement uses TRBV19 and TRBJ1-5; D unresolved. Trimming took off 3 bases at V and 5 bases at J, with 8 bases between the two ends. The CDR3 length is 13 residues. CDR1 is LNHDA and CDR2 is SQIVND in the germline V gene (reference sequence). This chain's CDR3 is CASSIAEDQPQHF. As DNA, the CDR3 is TGTGCCAGTAGTATCGCGGAGGATCAGCCCCAGCATTTT.

The CDR3 loop reads CASSFGTGASYEQYF. Written as DNA, the CDR3 is TGTGCCAGCAGCTTTGGGACAGGGGCCTCCTACGAGCAGTACTTC. The genes are TRBV7-2 and TRBJ2-7; TRBD1 aligns across 10 bases. With V trimmed by 3 bases and J by 0 bases, 2 bases remained unmatched. This CDR3 region has 15 residues. CDR1 is SGHTA, CDR2 FQGNSA, per germline.

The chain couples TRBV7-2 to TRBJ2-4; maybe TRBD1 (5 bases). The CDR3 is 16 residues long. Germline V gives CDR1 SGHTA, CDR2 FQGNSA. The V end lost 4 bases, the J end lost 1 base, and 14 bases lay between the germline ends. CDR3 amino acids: CASSWRRDEAKNIQYF. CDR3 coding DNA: TGTGCCAGCAGCTGGCGCAGGGATGAGGCCAAAAACATTCAGTACTTC.

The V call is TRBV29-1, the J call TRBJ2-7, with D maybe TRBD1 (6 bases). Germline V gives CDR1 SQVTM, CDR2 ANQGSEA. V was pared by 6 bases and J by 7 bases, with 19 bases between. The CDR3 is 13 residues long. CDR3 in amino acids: CSVKGEQAWEQYF. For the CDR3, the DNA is TGCAGCGTAAAGGGGGAACAGGCGTGGGAGCAGTACTTC.

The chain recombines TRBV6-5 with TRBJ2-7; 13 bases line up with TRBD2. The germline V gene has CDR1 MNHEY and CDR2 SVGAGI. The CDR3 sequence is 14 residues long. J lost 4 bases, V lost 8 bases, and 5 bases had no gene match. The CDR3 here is CASWTSGSTYEQYF. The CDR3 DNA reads TGTGCCAGCTGGACTAGCGGGAGCACTTACGAGCAGTACTTC.

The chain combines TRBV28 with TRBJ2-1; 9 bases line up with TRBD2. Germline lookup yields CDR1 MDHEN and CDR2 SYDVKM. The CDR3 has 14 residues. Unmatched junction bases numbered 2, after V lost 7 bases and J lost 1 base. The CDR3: CASISGGSYNEQFF. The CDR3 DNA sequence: TGTGCCAGCATAAGCGGGGGGTCCTACAATGAGCAGTTCTTC.

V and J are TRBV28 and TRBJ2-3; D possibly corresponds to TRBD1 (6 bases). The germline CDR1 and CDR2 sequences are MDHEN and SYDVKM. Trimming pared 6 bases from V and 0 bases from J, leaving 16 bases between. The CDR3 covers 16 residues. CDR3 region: CASRRTVSSSTDTQYF. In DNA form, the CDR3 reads TGTGCCAGCAGAAGGACAGTATCTTCTAGCACAGATACGCAGTATTTT.

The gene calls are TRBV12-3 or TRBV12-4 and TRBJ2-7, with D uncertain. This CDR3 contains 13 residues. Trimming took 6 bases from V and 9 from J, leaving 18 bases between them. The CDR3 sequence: CASSRRSAESQYF. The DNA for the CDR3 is TGTGCCAGCAGCCGACGGAGCGCCGAGTCGCAGTACTTC.

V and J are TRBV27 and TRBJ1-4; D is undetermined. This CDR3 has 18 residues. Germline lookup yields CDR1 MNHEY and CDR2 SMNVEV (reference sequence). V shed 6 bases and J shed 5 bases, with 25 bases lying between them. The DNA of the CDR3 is TGTGCCAGCAGGGGAGGGTTTTCAGCCGACGTAGGAAATGAAAAACTGTTTTTT. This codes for CASRGGFSADVGNEKLFF.

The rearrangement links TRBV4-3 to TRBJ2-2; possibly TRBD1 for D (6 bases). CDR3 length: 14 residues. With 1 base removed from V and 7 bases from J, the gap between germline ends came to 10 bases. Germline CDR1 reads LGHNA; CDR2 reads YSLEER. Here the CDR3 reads CASSQVSRGGELFF. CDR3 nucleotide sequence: TGCGCCAGCAGCCAAGTGAGCAGGGGCGGGGAGCTGTTTTTT.

CDR3 sequence reads: CASSRYGQGNTEAFF. The CDR3 DNA sequence: TGTGCCAGCAGTCGTTATGGGCAGGGGAACACTGAAGCTTTCTTT. J is TRBJ1-1 and V is TRBV11-2; tentative D call: TRBD1 (5 bases). Germline V gene data show CDR1 as SGHAT and CDR2 as FQNNGV. The CDR3 totals 15 residues. The V end was cut by 6 bases, the J end by 1 base, with 15 bases between. Together with reference TRBV11-2 and TRBJ1-1, the CDR3 gives the full variable domain: EAGVAQSPRYKIIEKRQSVAFWCNPISGHATLYWYQQILGQGPKLLIQFQNNGVVDDSQLPKDRFSAERLKGVDSTLKIQPAKLEDSAVYLCASSRYGQGNTEAFFGQGTRLTVV.

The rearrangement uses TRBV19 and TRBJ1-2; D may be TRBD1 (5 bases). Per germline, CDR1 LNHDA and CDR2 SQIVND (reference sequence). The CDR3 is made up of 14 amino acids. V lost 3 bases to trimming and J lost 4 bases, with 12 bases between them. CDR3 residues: CASSILGRTYGYTF. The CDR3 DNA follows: TGTGCCAGTAGTATCTTGGGGCGGACCTATGGCTACACCTTC.

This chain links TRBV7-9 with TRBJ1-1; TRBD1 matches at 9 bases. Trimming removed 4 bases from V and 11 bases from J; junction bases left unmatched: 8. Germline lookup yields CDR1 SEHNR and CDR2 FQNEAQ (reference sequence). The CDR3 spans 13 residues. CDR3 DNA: TGTGCCAGCAGCTCAGGACAGGGGATGTCGGCTTTCTTT. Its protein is CASSSGQGMSAFF.

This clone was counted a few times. CDR3 DNA sequence: TGTGCCATCAGCCGGGAGCAGGAGAGCTCTGGAAACACCATATATTTT. It is translated as CAISREQESSGNTIYF. The chain links TRBV10-3 to TRBJ1-3; D ambiguous. The CDR3 totals 16 residues. The V and J ends lost 6 bases and 0 bases respectively, with 15 bases between them. Looked up from germline, CDR1 is ENHRY and CDR2 is SYGVKD.

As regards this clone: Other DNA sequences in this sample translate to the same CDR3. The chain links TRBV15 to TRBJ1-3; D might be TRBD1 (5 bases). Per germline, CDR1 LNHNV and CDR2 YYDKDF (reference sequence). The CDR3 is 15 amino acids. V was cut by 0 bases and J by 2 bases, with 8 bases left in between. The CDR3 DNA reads TGTGCCACCAGCAGAGATCCGGGGGCTGGAAACACCATATATTTT. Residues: CATSRDPGAGNTIYF. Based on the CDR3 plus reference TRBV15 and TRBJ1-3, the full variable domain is DAMVIQNPRYQVTQFGKPVTLSCSQTLNHNVMYWYQQKSSQAPKLLFHYYDKDFNNEADTPDNFQSRRPNTSFCFLDIRSPGLGDTAMYLCATSRDPGAGNTIYFGEGSWLTVV.